Below, 17 T cell receptor beta chains from the same sample are listed, as sequenced in a study of shared clonotypes between healthy human individuals. Profiled with immunoSEQ multiplex PCR; TCRdb holds only in-frame clones, not every one. The data contain some 530,000 clones, around 73% of them singletons. Specimen: PBMCs. These receptors all stem from a woman in her thirties or forties in good health. Some clones in this sample may be carry-over from other donors' samples.

This chain joins TRBV11-2 and TRBJ2-3; 14 bases are a match to TRBD2. V gave up 5 bases and J gave up 6 bases; unmatched junction bases: 7. This CDR3 spans 16 amino acids. CDR1 SGHAT and CDR2 FQNNGV come from the germline V gene. The CDR3 protein is CASSHRLAGGVDTQYF. The CDR3 bases are TGTGCCAGCAGCCATCGACTAGCGGGAGGGGTGGATACGCAGTATTTT. Supplemented by reference TRBV11-2 and TRBJ2-3, the full variable domain reads EAGVAQSPRYKIIEKRQSVAFWCNPISGHATLYWYQQILGQGPKLLIQFQNNGVVDDSQLPKDRFSAERLKGVDSTLKIQPAKLEDSAVYLCASSHRLAGGVDTQYFGPGTRLTVL.

The J gene is TRBJ1-1, the V gene TRBV15, with D tentatively TRBD1 (5 bases). V was pared by 0 bases and J by 7 bases, with 6 bases between. The CDR3 extends over 12 amino acids. Germline loops: CDR1 LNHNV, CDR2 YYDKDF (reference sequence). In DNA, the CDR3 is TGTGCCACCAGCAGAGATAGGGGTGAAGCTTTCTTT. This translates into CATSRDRGEAFF.

This chain links TRBV5-1 with TRBJ1-2; 7 nucleotides agree with TRBD1. Germline values: CDR1 SGHRS, CDR2 YFSETQ. V shed 4 bases, J shed 9 bases, and the junction held 9 bases outside the gene matches. The CDR3 totals 13 residues. The CDR3 bases are TGCGCCAGCAGCCTCGGGACAGATGAACGCTACACCTTC. Translating gives CASSLGTDERYTF.

This clone was detected once. The chain is built from TRBV27 and TRBJ2-1; no clear D gene. Deletions cut 4 bases from V and 5 bases from J, with 3 bases between. CDR3 length: 11 residues. CDR1 MNHEY and CDR2 SMNVEV come from the germline V gene (reference sequence). CDR3 DNA: TGTGCCAGCAGTTGGAACAATGAGCAGTTCTTC. It translates to CASSWNNEQFF.

The rearrangement uses TRBV29-1 and TRBJ1-1; no definite D call. V lost 4 bases to trimming and J lost 5 bases, with 20 bases between them. This CDR3 is 15 amino acids long. CDR1 SQVTM and CDR2 ANQGSEA come from the germline V gene. As DNA, the CDR3 is TGCAGCGTTGCCCTCGGGAAGGGTGGTCGAACTGAAGCTTTCTTT. Translating it yields CSVALGKGGRTEAFF. Combining the CDR3 with reference TRBV29-1 and TRBJ1-1 gives the whole variable domain SAVISQKPSRDICQRGTSLTIQCQVDSQVTMMFWYRQQPGQSLTLIATANQGSEATYESGFVIDKFPISRPNLTFSTLTVSNMSPEDSSIYLCSVALGKGGRTEAFFGQGTRLTVV.

The chain couples TRBV6-1 to TRBJ2-1, with 10 bases identical to TRBD2. The CDR3 is 16 residues long. The germline V gene has CDR1 MNHNS and CDR2 SASEGT. Germline trimming cut 2 bases from V and 4 bases from J; bases unmatched to any gene: 5. The CDR3, as DNA: TGTGCCAGCAGTGAACTAGCGGGAGTTATGTACAATGAGCAGTTCTTC. Its protein is CASSELAGVMYNEQFF.

The chain uses TRBV5-1 and TRBJ2-1; no definite D call. This CDR3 is built from 16 residues. Per germline, CDR1 SGHRS and CDR2 YFSETQ. Trimming cost V 0 bases and J 0 bases, with 10 bases left between them. In nucleotides, the CDR3 is TGCGCCAGCAGCTTGGTTAGCCCGAGCTCCTACAATGAGCAGTTCTTC. Translating gives CASSLVSPSSYNEQFF.

As concerns this clone: This specimen includes other DNA sequences encoding the same CDR3. This sequence joins TRBV28 and TRBJ2-3; D is uncertain. The length of the CDR3 is 13 residues. Trimming removed 3 bases at V and 0 bases at J, with 4 bases between. Germline CDR1 is MDHEN and CDR2 is SYDVKM. The DNA for the CDR3 is TGTGCCAGCAGTTTGGGCAGCACAGATACGCAGTATTTT. Amino acids: CASSLGSTDTQYF.

The chain combines TRBV7-3 with TRBJ1-2; D is perhaps TRBD1 (6 bases). The CDR3 runs to 14 residues. Germline V gives CDR1 SGHTA, CDR2 FQGTGA. V gave up 4 bases and J gave up 6 bases, with 15 bases separating them. The CDR3 loop reads CASSSDWGGDGYTF. DNA of the CDR3: TGTGCCAGCAGCTCCGATTGGGGGGGCGATGGCTACACCTTC.

The rearrangement joins TRBV6-5 to TRBJ1-5; 7 bases align to TRBD1. Germline values: CDR1 MNHEY, CDR2 SVGAGI. The CDR3 spans 14 residues. After removal of 6 bases from V and 5 bases from J, the junction contained 7 bases not matched to a gene. CDR3 DNA: TGTGCCAGCAGCGAGCAGGGGGTTTATCAGCCCCAGCATTTT. Translating it yields CASSEQGVYQPQHF.

The chain joins TRBV2 to TRBJ2-2; D tentatively fits TRBD1 or TRBD2 (5 bases each). The V gene lost 8 bases and the J gene lost 6 bases, with 19 bases spanning the gap. Germline CDR1 SNHLY, CDR2 FYNNEI. This CDR3 spans 15 amino acids. CDR3 nucleotides: TGTGCCAGCGTGGATTTCGGGGCTCGCGCCGGGGAGCTGTTTTTT. As protein: CASVDFGARAGELFF.

This sequence joins TRBV7-6 and TRBJ2-2, with D possibly matching TRBD1 (6 bases). The V end was cut by 0 bases, the J end by 5 bases, with 10 bases between. Germline lookup yields CDR1 SGHVS and CDR2 FNYEAQ. This CDR3 has 15 amino acids. Here the CDR3 reads CASSLAQGRTGELFF. CDR3 sequence (DNA): TGTGCCAGCAGCTTAGCGCAGGGGAGAACCGGGGAGCTGTTTTTT.

This clone appeared once. The rearrangement links TRBV7-3 to TRBJ2-5, with a tentative D call TRBD2 (6 bases). Trimming took off 5 bases at V and 5 bases at J, with 15 bases between the two ends. This CDR3 contains 14 residues. Germline V gene data show CDR1 as SGHTA and CDR2 as FQGTGA. The CDR3 region is CASSPRAAGETQYF. DNA for the CDR3: TGTGCCAGCAGCCCTAGGGCCGCGGGGGAGACCCAGTACTTC.

The chain has TRBV5-1 and TRBJ2-1; D is ambiguous. The CDR3 contains 15 residues. The V gene's germline CDR1 is SGHRS and CDR2 YFSETQ. V was cut by 4 bases and J by 0 bases, with 11 bases left in between. The CDR3 DNA is TGCGCCAGCAGCCCGACTGCCAGCTCCTACAATGAGCAGTTCTTC. This translates into CASSPTASSYNEQFF.

The V and J genes are TRBV5-1 and TRBJ2-6; TRBD1 agrees at 12 bases. This CDR3 region has 18 residues. Germline V gene lookup returns CDR1 SGHRS and CDR2 YFSETQ. V lost 4 bases and J lost 0; bases outside the gene matches: 5. CDR3 sequence (DNA): TGCGCCAGCAGCCCCAGGGACAGGGGGCTCTCTGGGGCCAACGTCCTGACTTTC. Protein: CASSPRDRGLSGANVLTF.

A word on this clone: This sequence may be a read error, since a much larger clone differs from it by one base. This chain uses TRBV30 with TRBJ1-1; D gene ambiguous. This CDR3 spans 10 amino acids. Germline V CDR1 and CDR2: GTSNPN, SVGIG (reference sequence). CDR3 nucleotide sequence: TGTGTCTGGAGTACCCCCTCAGCTTTCTTT. Translated: CVWSTPSAFF.

This clone has a count of ten or more. The chain has TRBV7-9 and TRBJ2-2, with D unresolved. V lost 1 base, J lost 4 bases, and 7 bases lay in between. This CDR3 is built from 14 residues. Germline assignment: CDR1 SEHNR and CDR2 FQNEAQ (reference sequence). For the CDR3, the DNA is TGTGCCAGCAGCTTAGGGGTCCCCACCGGGGAGCTGTTTTTT. Its translation: CASSLGVPTGELFF.